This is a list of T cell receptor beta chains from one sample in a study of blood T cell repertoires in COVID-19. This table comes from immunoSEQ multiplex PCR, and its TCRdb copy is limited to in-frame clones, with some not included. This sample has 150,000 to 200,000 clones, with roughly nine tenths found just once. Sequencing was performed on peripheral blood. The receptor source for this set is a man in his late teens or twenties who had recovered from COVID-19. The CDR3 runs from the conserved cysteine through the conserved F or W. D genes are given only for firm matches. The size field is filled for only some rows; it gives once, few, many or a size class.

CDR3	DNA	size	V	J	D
CASSALPGQGVPETQYF	TGTGCCAGCAGTGCTCTTCCGGGACAGGGGGTTCCGGAGACCCAGTACTTC	.	TRBV28	TRBJ2-5	TRBD1
CASRSEGKWGGRYEQYF	TGTGCAAGTCGCTCGGAGGGTAAGTGGGGGGGGAGGTACGAGCAGTACTTC	.	TRBV12-2	TRBJ2-7	.
CASSLGAAQETQYF	TGTGCCAGCAGCTTAGGAGCGGCCCAAGAGACCCAGTACTTC	.	TRBV7-2	TRBJ2-5	.
CASSRDSLRDTQYF	TGTGCCAGCAGCCGGGACTCCCTTCGGGATACGCAGTATTTT	.	TRBV14	TRBJ2-3	.
CSAEGGEQYF	TGCAGCGCAGAGGGAGGCGAGCAGTACTTC	few	TRBV29-1	TRBJ2-7	.
CASSYFGGGDEQYF	TGTGCCAGCAGTTACTTTGGGGGAGGCGACGAGCAGTACTTC	.	TRBV6-2/TRBV6-3	TRBJ2-7	.
CASSAAGFENTGELFF	TGTGCCAGCAGCGCAGCAGGGTTCGAGAACACCGGGGAGCTGTTTTTT	.	TRBV9	TRBJ2-2	.
CASSAGQGGTEAFF	TGTGCCAGCAGCGCGGGACAGGGAGGAACTGAAGCTTTCTTT	few	TRBV9	TRBJ1-1	TRBD1
CASIRGTSNTEAFF	TGTGCCAGCATCAGGGGGACATCGAACACTGAAGCTTTCTTT	.	TRBV7-2	TRBJ1-1	TRBD1
CASSKHRDRLSPLHF	TGTGCCAGCAGCAAACACCGGGACAGATTATCACCCCTCCACTTT	few	TRBV7-2	TRBJ1-6	TRBD1
CASSHQGTGAYEQYF	TGTGCCAGCAGTCACCAGGGGACAGGGGCCTACGAGCAGTACTTC	.	TRBV6-2/TRBV6-3	TRBJ2-7	TRBD1
CASSRQGGANTGELFF	TGTGCCAGCAGCCGTCAGGGGGGTGCGAACACCGGGGAGCTGTTTTTT	.	TRBV11-2	TRBJ2-2	.
CASSPRSPYEQYF	TGTGCCAGCAGCCCTAGGAGCCCCTACGAGCAGTACTTC	.	TRBV25-1	TRBJ2-7	.
CASSLTSGRIETQYF	TGTGCCAGCAGCTTAACTAGCGGGAGAATAGAGACCCAGTACTTC	.	TRBV7-2	TRBJ2-5	TRBD2
CATSRDLGGGTDTQYF	TGTGCCACCAGCAGAGATTTGGGGGGTGGGACAGATACGCAGTATTTT	.	TRBV15	TRBJ2-3	.
CASGPDFGEQYF	TGTGCTAGTGGTCCCGACTTCGGCGAGCAGTACTTC	.	TRBV12-5	TRBJ2-7	.
CASSLRGIRGSPLHF	TGTGCCAGCAGCTTGCGGGGGATAAGGGGATCACCCCTCCACTTT	.	TRBV5-6	TRBJ1-6	.
CAIKQGDQPQHF	TGTGCCATCAAGCAGGGGGATCAGCCCCAGCATTTT	few	TRBV10-3	TRBJ1-5	TRBD1
CASSLDQGVGYTF	TGTGCCAGCAGCCTGGACCAGGGCGTAGGCTACACCTTC	.	TRBV7-2	TRBJ1-2	.
CAGSGGYNEQFF	TGTGCCGGAAGCGGGGGATACAATGAGCAGTTCTTC	.	TRBV6-5	TRBJ2-1	TRBD2
CASRSGGGLQETQYF	TGTGCCAGCAGGTCCGGAGGAGGGCTCCAAGAGACCCAGTACTTC	.	TRBV6-5	TRBJ2-5	.
CASAQQGTVRELFF	TGTGCCAGCGCCCAGCAGGGGACAGTCAGGGAGCTGTTTTTT	.	TRBV6-4	TRBJ2-2	TRBD1
CASSVGLRQLNSGNTIYF	TGTGCCAGCAGCGTAGGTTTGCGGCAGCTTAACTCTGGAAACACCATATATTTT	few	TRBV9	TRBJ1-3	.
CASSHPLAGGYNEQFF	TGTGCCAGCAGCCATCCCCTAGCGGGAGGTTACAATGAGCAGTTCTTC	once	TRBV4-2	TRBJ2-1	TRBD2
CASSPGGPRVGNSPLHF	TGTGCCAGCAGCCCCGGGGGACCCCGGGTTGGCAATTCACCCCTCCACTTT	.	TRBV5-4	TRBJ1-6	.
CASSLGPGEREAFF	TGCGCCAGCAGCTTGGGCCCAGGGGAGCGGGAAGCTTTCTTT	.	TRBV5-1	TRBJ1-1	.
CATSVGAGKRYEQYF	TGTGCCACCAGTGTAGGCGCGGGGAAGAGGTACGAGCAGTACTTC	.	TRBV24-1	TRBJ2-7	.
CATSRLQQGFSYEQYF	TGTGCCACCAGCAGATTACAACAGGGATTTTCCTACGAGCAGTACTTC	.	TRBV15	TRBJ2-7	.
CASSSDKGLVGNEQFF	TGTGCCAGCAGCTCTGATAAGGGACTAGTTGGCAATGAGCAGTTCTTC	few	TRBV11-3	TRBJ2-1	TRBD2
CASSGEGGAGGYTF	TGTGCCAGCAGTGGGGAGGGAGGGGCCGGTGGCTACACCTTC	once	TRBV25-1	TRBJ1-2	.
CASSLDRELSEAFF	TGTGCCAGCAGCCTGGACAGGGAGTTGTCTGAAGCTTTCTTT	.	TRBV5-6	TRBJ1-1	TRBD1
CASNLYLGSTGELFF	TGTGCCAGCAACCTTTATCTAGGGAGCACCGGGGAGCTGTTTTTT	.	TRBV5-4	TRBJ2-2	.
CATSRDQSGANEKLFF	TGTGCCACCAGCAGAGATCAATCAGGGGCTAATGAAAAACTGTTTTTT	once	TRBV15	TRBJ1-4	.
CSAMQGETQYF	TGCAGTGCCATGCAGGGAGAGACCCAGTACTTC	.	TRBV20-1	TRBJ2-5	.
CASSGISGSWADTQYF	TGTGCCAGCAGCGGAATTAGCGGGAGTTGGGCAGATACGCAGTATTTT	.	TRBV5-4	TRBJ2-3	TRBD2
CAIQGRDGYTF	TGTGCCATCCAGGGTCGGGATGGCTACACCTTC	.	TRBV24-1	TRBJ1-2	.
CASRPGGLAGVTDTQYF	TGTGCCAGCAGACCAGGGGGGCTAGCGGGGGTCACAGATACGCAGTATTTT	.	TRBV13	TRBJ2-3	TRBD2
CASSLTSVSSYEQYF	TGCGCCAGCAGCCTGACTAGCGTAAGCTCCTACGAGCAGTACTTC	.	TRBV4-1	TRBJ2-7	TRBD2
CSVVVQGAPGGYTF	TGCAGCGTTGTAGTTCAGGGGGCGCCGGGAGGCTACACCTTC	few	TRBV29-1	TRBJ1-2	TRBD1
CASTRMGPTGEQFF	TGTGCCAGCACTAGGATGGGGCCTACGGGTGAGCAGTTCTTC	.	TRBV28	TRBJ2-1	.
CASSYIGPGGYTF	TGTGCCAGCAGTTACATCGGGCCGGGGGGCTACACCTTC	.	TRBV6-2/TRBV6-3	TRBJ1-2	.
CASSPAAYNEQFF	TGTGCCAGCTCCCCAGCGGCCTACAATGAGCAGTTCTTC	once	TRBV9	TRBJ2-1	.
CASSPRVEDTQYF	TGTGCCAGCAGCCCGCGGGTGGAAGATACGCAGTATTTT	.	TRBV5-8	TRBJ2-3	.
CASSLGAGGHTDTQYF	TGTGCCAGCAGCTTAGGGGCGGGAGGGCACACAGATACGCAGTATTTT	.	TRBV7-9	TRBJ2-3	TRBD2
CASSRDFSGNTIYF	TGTGCCAGCAGCCGGGACTTCTCTGGAAACACCATATATTTT	.	TRBV5-8	TRBJ1-3	.
CASSLDRTRVGTEAFF	TGTGCCAGCAGCTTAGATCGGACAAGGGTAGGCACTGAAGCTTTCTTT	once	TRBV11-2	TRBJ1-1	.